This T cell receptor beta chain was sequenced during a study of T-cell memory formation after mild COVID-19. One entry per CDR3 protein results from TCRdb running MiXCR on the 5' RACE reads. The table has 300,000 to 400,000 distinct CDR3 sequences, 15% to 20% seen once; the top ten hold 20% to 25%. With 5 bases removed from V and 4 bases from J, the gap between germline ends came to 14 bases. The length of the CDR3 is 14 residues. In germline, CDR1 is SGHTA, CDR2 FQGNSA. This sequence originates from a man aged 18 to 29 who had mild COVID-19 (a few samples of this study predate the infection). Cell type and time point are not known. Sequencing was done on a sample of PBMCs or a T cell subset sorted from them (not recorded which). The chain uses TRBV7-2 and TRBJ2-5, with no clear D. The CDR3 region has the DNA TGTGCCAGCAGCCCCCCCGGGCTCTCAGAGACCCAGTACTTC. Encoded protein: CASSPPGLSETQYF.